A single sample is the source of the 20 T cell receptor beta chains below, sequenced in a study of blood T cell repertoires in COVID-19. Assay used: immunoSEQ multiplex PCR; TCRdb lists only in-frame clones, some missing. The profile covers some 150,000 clones, with 70% to 90% appearing a single time and roughly 2.6% taken by the ten largest. The sequenced sample consisted of peripheral blood. The receptor set was obtained from a human donor with acute or convalescent COVID-19. The donor label of this sample is uncertain.

The chain uses TRBV2 and TRBJ2-1; 8 nucleotides align to TRBD2. The germline V gene encodes CDR1 SNHLY and CDR2 FYNNEI. The V and J ends lost 5 bases and 2 bases, in that order; junction bases with no gene match: 8. The CDR3 covers 16 residues. CDR3 in amino acids: CASSPAGTSAYNEQFF. Written as DNA, the CDR3 is TGTGCCAGCAGTCCAGCCGGGACTAGTGCCTACAATGAGCAGTTCTTC.

The chain links TRBV30 to TRBJ2-7; 10 bases align to TRBD1. Looked up from germline, CDR1 is GTSNPN and CDR2 is SVGIG (reference sequence). The ends lost 8 bases at V and 4 bases at J; junction bases unmatched: 8. The CDR3 runs 13 residues. CDR3 bases: TGTGCCGCGACCGGGACAGGGGAATACGAGCAGTACTTC. This translates into CAATGTGEYEQYF.

The V and J genes are TRBV5-1 and TRBJ1-1, with TRBD1 as a possible D gene (5 bases). The germline V gene has CDR1 SGHRS and CDR2 YFSETQ. This CDR3 has 13 residues. V was shortened by 4 bases and J by 1 base, with 8 bases between the two germline ends. CDR3 DNA sequence: TGCGCCAGCAGCCGACAGCAGAACACTGAAGCTTTCTTT. Translated: CASSRQQNTEAFF.

A word on this clone: Other DNA sequences of this sample code for an identical CDR3. The V call is TRBV7-6, the J call TRBJ2-3; 7 bases align to TRBD2. V dropped 1 base and J dropped 1; count of bases not matched to a gene: 5. CDR3 length: 16 residues. The germline gives CDR1 SGHVS, CDR2 FNYEAQ. In nucleotides, the CDR3 is TGTGCCAGCAGCTTAGGGGCTAGCGGTCGCACAGATACGCAGTATTTT. Residues: CASSLGASGRTDTQYF.

This chain links TRBV18 with TRBJ2-3; 8 bases agree with TRBD1. V gave up 2 bases and J gave up 3 bases; unmatched junction bases: 13. The germline CDR1 and CDR2 sequences are KGHSH and LQKENI. The CDR3 contains 18 residues. The CDR3 DNA reads as TGTGCCAGCTCACCAGGCCAGGGGGCTCGAGGAGGGACAGATACGCAGTATTTT. Protein sequence: CASSPGQGARGGTDTQYF.

The genes are TRBV28 and TRBJ2-3, with TRBD2 as a possible D gene (6 bases). Germline V gives CDR1 MDHEN, CDR2 SYDVKM. The CDR3 totals 17 residues. V was trimmed by 1 base and J by 4 bases, leaving 18 bases between them. The CDR3 DNA reads TGTGCCAGCAGTTTATCACTCGTCAGGGACTCCCCAGATACGCAGTATTTT. Its protein is CASSLSLVRDSPDTQYF.

The chain joins TRBV6-1 to TRBJ2-1, with 8 bases that match TRBD1. Germline CDR1 reads MNHNS; CDR2 reads SASEGT. This CDR3 has 16 amino acids. V shed 4 bases, J shed 2 bases, and the junction held 7 bases outside the gene matches. The DNA for the CDR3 is TGTGCCAGCAGTGTTGCGACAGGGGCACCCTACAATGAGCAGTTCTTC. It translates to CASSVATGAPYNEQFF.

This chain links TRBV30 with TRBJ1-2; TRBD1 might be the D (6 bases). Germline V gene sequence: CDR1 GTSNPN, CDR2 SVGIG (reference sequence). The CDR3 contains 13 residues. Trimming left V 2 bases short and J 7 bases short, with 14 bases between. This CDR3 is CAWSRQVYRGYTF. The CDR3, as DNA: TGTGCCTGGAGTCGACAGGTCTACCGTGGCTACACCTTC.

The genes are TRBV11-2 and TRBJ1-1; 7 bases are a match to TRBD1. With V trimmed by 5 bases and J by 1 base, 1 base remained unmatched. Germline values: CDR1 SGHAT, CDR2 FQNNGV. This CDR3 is 13 amino acids long. In DNA, the CDR3 is TGTGCCAGCAGCCGACAGGGGAACACTGAAGCTTTCTTT. This encodes CASSRQGNTEAFF.

The rearrangement uses TRBV7-2 and TRBJ1-2; D is unclear. CDR3 length: 14 residues. V lost 2 bases, J lost 2 bases, and 9 bases lay in between. Germline V gene data show CDR1 as SGHTA and CDR2 as FQGNSA. Here the CDR3 reads CASSLMVRNYGYTF. The CDR3 coding sequence is TGTGCCAGCAGCTTAATGGTTCGGAACTATGGCTACACCTTC.

The rearrangement links TRBV6-2 or TRBV6-3 to TRBJ2-3; maybe TRBD2 (6 bases). The CDR3 loop spans 14 amino acids. Germline V lookup: CDR1 MNHEY, CDR2 SVGEGT. Between the trimmed V and J ends, which lost 5 bases and 2 bases, there was a span of 11 bases. The CDR3 loop is CASSLEGATDTQYF. The CDR3 DNA is TGTGCCAGCAGTCTGGAGGGTGCCACAGATACGCAGTATTTT.

This chain connects TRBV18 to TRBJ2-7, with TRBD2 as a possible D gene (5 bases). Germline CDR1 KGHSH, CDR2 LQKENI. This CDR3 has 14 residues. The V gene lost 3 bases and the J gene lost 7 bases, with 16 bases spanning the gap. The CDR3 DNA is TGTGCCAGCTCACCCCAAGAGGGTTTCGGGGAGCAGTACGTC. This translates into CASSPQEGFGEQYV.

This sequence joins TRBV7-9 and TRBJ2-2; a possible D gene is TRBD2 (6 bases). V dropped 4 bases and J dropped 6 bases, with 6 bases sitting between them. CDR1 is SEHNR and CDR2 is FQNEAQ in the germline V gene (reference sequence). The CDR3 has 12 amino acids. The CDR3 DNA is TGTGCCAGCAGCTCTAGCGCCGGGGAGCTGTTTTTT. Its protein product is CASSSSAGELFF.

V gene TRBV15 combines with J gene TRBJ1-1, with 8 bases that match TRBD1. CDR1 LNHNV and CDR2 YYDKDF come from the germline V gene (reference sequence). This CDR3 has 15 residues. With V trimmed by 5 bases and J by 11 bases, 16 bases remained unmatched. The CDR3 DNA is TGTGCCACCAGCGGACCGACAGGGGCGGTGCCAATTGCTTTCTTT. It encodes CATSGPTGAVPIAFF.

This chain uses TRBV3-1 (or the pseudogene TRBV3-2) with TRBJ2-7; TRBD1 is a possible D gene (5 bases). Germline assignment: CDR1 LGHDT and CDR2 YNNKEL (reference sequence). This CDR3 contains 17 residues. V was cut by 1 base and J by 0 bases, with 16 bases left in between. The CDR3 reads CASSQGFGQGLSYEQYF. In DNA form, the CDR3 reads TGTGCCAGCAGCCAAGGATTCGGGCAGGGCCTCTCCTACGAGCAGTACTTC.

The chain uses TRBV7-2 and TRBJ1-2; 11 bases fit TRBD1. The CDR3 is made up of 15 amino acids. The V gene's germline CDR1 is SGHTA and CDR2 FQGNSA. Unmatched junction bases numbered 6, after V lost 5 bases and J lost 4 bases. CDR3 sequence reads: CASSTGQGGGYGYTF. The DNA of the CDR3 is TGTGCCAGCAGCACGGGACAGGGGGGAGGCTATGGCTACACCTTC. Looking up the rest from reference TRBV7-2 and TRBJ1-2 gives the full variable domain: GAGVSQSPSNKVTEKGKDVELRCDPISGHTALYWYRQSLGQGLEFLIYFQGNSAPDKSGLPSDRFSAERTGGSVSTLTIQRTQQEDSAVYLCASSTGQGGGYGYTFGSGTRLTVV.

The J gene is TRBJ2-7, the V gene TRBV6-1; 11 bases are shared with TRBD1. CDR3 length: 15 amino acids. The V and J ends lost 5 bases and 4 bases, in that order; junction bases with no gene match: 7. The germline CDR1 and CDR2 sequences are MNHNS and SASEGT. CDR3 in DNA: TGTGCCAGCAGTAAACGGACAGGGGGCGGGTACGAGCAGTACGTC. This sequence encodes CASSKRTGGGYEQYV.

The chain uses TRBV19 and TRBJ1-1; a weak D match, TRBD1 (5 bases). Germline CDR1 LNHDA, CDR2 SQIVND (reference sequence). The CDR3 totals 15 residues. V was cut by 2 bases and J by 1 base, with 11 bases left in between. The CDR3 DNA reads as TGTGCCAGTAGTATATTCTCGACAGCGAACACTGAAGCTTTCTTT. It encodes CASSIFSTANTEAFF.

The DNA for the CDR3 is TGTGCCAGCAGCAAAGAGGCAAGCGGGGGCCCAGATACGCAGTATTTT. Translation: CASSKEASGGPDTQYF. The rearrangement joins TRBV21-1 to TRBJ2-3; no DNA check was done on the table's D call, TRBD2. TRBV21-1 counts as a pseudogene. The CDR3 is 16 residues long.

The V gene is TRBV29-1, the J gene TRBJ2-2; D is unclear. V was shortened by 2 bases and J by 4 bases, with 11 bases between the two germline ends. Germline lookup yields CDR1 SQVTM and CDR2 ANQGSEA. The CDR3 spans 14 residues. CDR3 in DNA: TGCAGCGTTGAAAGTCAGAGACTCACCGGGGAGCTGTTTTTT. It is translated as CSVESQRLTGELFF.